This TCR beta chain was profiled in a study of cytomegalovirus exposure and HLA in healthy donors. PCR employed 60 Vbeta and 13 Jbeta primers. Original processing methods: Later, an analysis found about 80 million unique TCR beta chains, and some 10 million of these were shared. Using immunoSEQ multiplex PCR, the repertoire was profiled, and TCRdb retains in-frame clones only, with some absent. The V and J calls and the clone size are those of that table, but D and trimming were determined from the DNA. The sample has around 90,000 clones; around 85% are singletons. This CDR3 contains 15 residues. J lost 2 bases, V lost 4 bases, and 5 bases had no gene match. In germline, CDR1 is SGHNT, CDR2 YYREEE (reference sequence).

Sequencing was done on a sample of PBMCs. The chain uses TRBV5-4 and TRBJ2-4, with TRBD2 matching 8 bases. This clonotype originated in a man in his forties or fifties in good health and CMV-seropositive. CDR3 coding DNA: TGTGCCAGCAGCATAGGACTAGCTTCCAAAAACATTCAGTACTTC. Translating it yields CASSIGLASKNIQYF. Looking up the rest from reference TRBV5-4 and TRBJ2-4 gives the full variable domain: ETGVTQSPTHLIKTRGQQVTLRCSSQSGHNTVSWYQQALGQGPQFIFQYYREEENGRGNFPPRFSGLQFPNYSSELNVNALELDDSALYLCASSIGLASKNIQYFGAGTRLSVL.